Described below is a single TCR beta chain sequence and its context. The antigen remains unidentified. The source of the sample is a study of cytomegalovirus exposure and HLA in healthy donors. General study points: HLA alleles showed associations with some 15,000 TCR beta sequences in a later analysis, at a 0.05 false discovery rate.

Nominally healthy donors provided the samples, though records likely missed some immune exposures. Use of 60 Vbeta and 13 Jbeta primers characterized the PCR. Assay: immunoSEQ multiplex PCR; the TCRdb copy retains only in-frame clones and omits some. The sample yields 200,000 to 250,000 clones, of which the top ten take up roughly 0.98%. Looked up from germline, CDR1 is SGHNT and CDR2 is YYREEE (reference sequence). This CDR3 contains 16 residues. Trimming took off 4 bases at V and 0 bases at J, with 15 bases between the two ends. The rearrangement uses TRBV5-4 and TRBJ2-3, with D possibly matching TRBD2 (6 bases). The TCR originated in a woman aged 30 to 39 in good health and CMV-seropositive. The sequenced sample was PBMCs. For the CDR3, the DNA is TGTGCCAGCAGCACCGGGACTGACCTTAGCACAGATACGCAGTATTTT. Its translation is CASSTGTDLSTDTQYF.